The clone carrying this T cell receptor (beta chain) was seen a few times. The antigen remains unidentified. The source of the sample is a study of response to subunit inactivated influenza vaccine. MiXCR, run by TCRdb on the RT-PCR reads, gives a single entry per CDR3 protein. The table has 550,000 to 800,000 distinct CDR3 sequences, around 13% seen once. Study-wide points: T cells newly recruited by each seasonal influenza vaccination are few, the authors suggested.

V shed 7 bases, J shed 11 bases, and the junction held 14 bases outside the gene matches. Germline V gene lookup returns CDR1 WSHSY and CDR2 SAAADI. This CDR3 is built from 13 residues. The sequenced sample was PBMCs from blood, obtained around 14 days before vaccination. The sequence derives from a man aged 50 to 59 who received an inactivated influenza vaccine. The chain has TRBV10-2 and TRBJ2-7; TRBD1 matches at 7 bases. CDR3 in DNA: TGCGCCAGCAAACCGGGACAGTCTCCAGGGGAGTACTTC. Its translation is CASKPGQSPGEYF.